What follows are 25 T cell receptor beta chains derived from one specimen sequenced in a study of CD8 T cells in ankylosing spondylitis. Study results and caveats: Several highly homologous variants made up a TCR beta motif that seemed to typify ankylosing spondylitis blood.

MiXCR, applied by TCRdb to the 5' RACE reads, yields one record per CDR3 protein. The table has some 840,000 distinct CDR3 sequences, approximately 12% seen once; the top ten hold about 0.49%. Their antigens remain unidentified. The sequenced sample was blood, either unsorted or a sorted T cell fraction (not recorded which). Receptors were obtained from a male donor with ankylosing spondylitis.

This clonotype was counted between two and nine times. The chain recombines TRBV5-1 with TRBJ1-2; a possible D gene is TRBD1 (5 bases). V lost 4 bases and J lost 3, with 16 bases in between. CDR1 is SGHRS, CDR2 YFSETQ, per germline. This CDR3 comprises 15 residues. The CDR3 spells CASSGRDRGDYGYTF. The CDR3 nucleotides are TGCGCCAGCAGCGGCCGGGACCGTGGGGACTATGGCTACACCTTC.

This clonotype was seen more than once but under ten times. The V gene is TRBV20-1, the J gene TRBJ1-5; D gene ambiguous. Germline V gene sequence: CDR1 DFQATT, CDR2 SNEGSKA (reference sequence). Trimming cost V 1 base and J 8 bases, with 6 bases left between them. This CDR3 contains 11 residues. CDR3 residues: CSARGEEPQHF. DNA of the CDR3: TGCAGTGCTAGAGGCGAAGAGCCCCAGCATTTT.

J is TRBJ2-3 and V is TRBV7-2; D gene ambiguous. Germline CDR1 SGHTA, CDR2 FQGNSA. The CDR3 consists of 13 residues. V shed 1 base and J shed 6 bases, with 8 bases lying between them. CDR3 sequence reads: CASSLEALDTQYF. The DNA of the CDR3 is TGTGCCAGCAGCTTAGAGGCGTTGGATACGCAGTATTTT.

This clonotype was detected a few times. The chain carries TRBV29-1 and TRBJ1-4; 7 nucleotides agree with TRBD1. CDR1 is SQVTM, CDR2 ANQGSEA, per germline. The CDR3 contains 14 residues. V lost 5 bases, J lost 5 bases, and 8 bases stayed unmatched. As DNA, the CDR3 is TGCAGCGTTATGTTTGGGACAGCAAATGAAAAACTGTTTTTT. This codes for CSVMFGTANEKLFF.

There are many counts of this clonotype. The CDR3 reads CASSRNGEKLFF. In nucleotides, the CDR3 is TGTGCCAGCAGCCGAAATGGGGAAAAACTGTTTTTT. The J gene is TRBJ1-4, the V gene TRBV12-3 or TRBV12-4; D gene uncertain. This CDR3 is built from 12 residues. The germline V and J ends were trimmed by 6 bases and 8 bases, with 10 bases remaining between them.

This sequence joins TRBV6-5 and TRBJ2-2; D gene ambiguous. Germline CDR1 reads MNHEY; CDR2 reads SVGAGI. The CDR3 length is 15 residues. Deletions cut 0 bases from V and 0 bases from J, with 5 bases between. The CDR3: CASSYSMANTGELFF. CDR3 coding DNA: TGTGCCAGCAGTTACTCGATGGCGAACACCGGGGAGCTGTTTTTT.

In its sample, this clonotype was seen a few times. The gene calls are TRBV27 and TRBJ2-1; 7 nucleotides line up with TRBD2. With 4 bases clipped from V and 2 bases from J, the junction kept 2 bases outside the gene matches. Germline CDR1 and CDR2: MNHEY and SMNVEV (reference sequence). The CDR3 has 14 residues. The CDR3 loop is CASSWLAAYNEQFF. The CDR3 DNA follows: TGTGCCAGCAGTTGGCTAGCGGCCTACAATGAGCAGTTCTTC.

This clonotype turned up a few times. This rearrangement joins TRBV4-2 to TRBJ2-7; the D gene is possibly TRBD1 (5 bases). Germline CDR1 LGHNA, CDR2 YNFKEQ. V lost 8 bases and J 2 bases, leaving 16 bases between the germline ends. CDR3 size: 14 residues. The CDR3 here is CASGHEGVTYEQYF. The CDR3 nucleotides are TGTGCCAGCGGACACGAAGGCGTAACCTACGAGCAGTACTTC.

A few counts support this clonotype. This rearrangement joins TRBV2 to TRBJ1-4; possible D gene TRBD1, 5 bases. Trimming removed 4 bases from V and 7 bases from J, with 10 bases in between. The V gene's germline CDR1 is SNHLY and CDR2 FYNNEI. The CDR3 consists of 13 residues. CDR3 in DNA: TGTGCCAGCAGTGGGGGGTCAAGTGAAAAACTGTTTTTT. As protein: CASSGGSSEKLFF.

The sample holds many counts of this clonotype. The chain recombines TRBV10-3 with TRBJ1-5; maybe TRBD1 (6 bases). Germline values: CDR1 ENHRY, CDR2 SYGVKD. With 4 bases removed from V and 4 bases from J, the gap between germline ends came to 8 bases. The CDR3 contains 13 residues. In DNA form, the CDR3 reads TGTGCCATCAGTGGGACAGCTAATCAGCCCCAGCATTTT. Residues: CAISGTANQPQHF.

The V call is TRBV10-3, the J call TRBJ2-7, with D hard to call. Between the trimmed V and J ends, which lost 4 bases and 2 bases, there was a span of 9 bases. Looked up from germline, CDR1 is ENHRY and CDR2 is SYGVKD. The CDR3 is made up of 13 amino acids. CDR3 sequence (DNA): TGTGCCATCAGTGTATACGGAGCCTACGAGCAGTACTTC. Its protein product is CAISVYGAYEQYF.

This clonotype has more than one count but fewer than ten. V gene TRBV10-3 combines with J gene TRBJ2-1; D uncertain. V lost 1 base, J lost 0 bases, and 19 bases lay in between. Per the germline V gene, CDR1 is ENHRY and CDR2 is SYGVKD. CDR3 length: 19 residues. The CDR3 DNA reads as TGTGCCATCAGTGAGTGGGTTCCCGGGTCTTTTAGCTCCTACAATGAGCAGTTCTTC. Residues: CAISEWVPGSFSSYNEQFF.

The chain is built from TRBV12-3 or TRBV12-4 and TRBJ2-3; D is ambiguous. The CDR3 spans 14 residues. Trimming stripped 3 bases from V and 0 bases from J, with 7 bases between. The CDR3 reads CASSFQRSTDTQYF. The CDR3 nucleotides read TGTGCCAGCAGTTTCCAGCGTAGCACAGATACGCAGTATTTT.

This chain links TRBV10-3 with TRBJ2-1; 10 positions agree with TRBD1. The CDR3 is made up of 15 amino acids. Germline CDR1 and CDR2: ENHRY and SYGVKD. V lost 2 bases and J lost 2; bases outside the gene matches: 0. The CDR3 nucleotides read TGTGCCATCAGTGAGGGACAGGGGGCCTACAATGAGCAGTTCTTC. Translation: CAISEGQGAYNEQFF.

V and J are TRBV10-2 and TRBJ2-4; possibly TRBD1 or TRBD2 for D (5 bases each). V was clipped by 3 bases and J by 8 bases, with 14 bases between them. CDR1 and CDR2 (germline): WSHSY, SAAADI. This CDR3 has 14 residues. The CDR3 nucleotides read TGCGCCAGCAGTGATATGAGGGGCGGAGACATTCAGTACTTC. Translation: CASSDMRGGDIQYF.

This clonotype turned up a few times. The junction does not match germline at one end; this may be a read error. This chain connects TRBV5-1 to TRBJ2-2; possible D gene TRBD1, 6 bases. Germline loops: CDR1 SGHRS, CDR2 YFSETQ. This CDR3 has 16 residues. CDR3 sequence: CASSLGGPANTVELFF. CDR3 nucleotides: TGCGCCAGCAGCTTGGGGGGGCCCGCGAACACCGTGGAGCTGTTTTTT.

The genes are TRBV20-1 and TRBJ2-5, with D possibly matching TRBD1 (6 bases). The CDR3 spans 14 residues. The V end was cut by 3 bases, the J end by 5 bases, with 16 bases between. Per germline, CDR1 DFQATT and CDR2 SNEGSKA (reference sequence). CDR3 nucleotides: TGCAGTGCTAGGACGTGGGGGCTTGAGGAGACCCAGTACTTC. This encodes CSARTWGLEETQYF.

Only a few counts were recorded for this clonotype. CDR3 nucleotide sequence: TGTGCCAGCAGTGAAGCGATAGATTTCACAGATACGCAGTATTTT. Protein product: CASSEAIDFTDTQYF. The chain employs TRBV6-1 and TRBJ2-3; D unresolved. This CDR3 is built from 15 residues. Per the germline V gene, CDR1 is MNHNS and CDR2 is SASEGT. Deletions cut 0 bases from V and 2 bases from J, with 9 bases between.

This clonotype showed up just a few times. The chain couples TRBV7-2 to TRBJ1-5; D is uncertain. The germline gives CDR1 SGHTA, CDR2 FQGNSA. The CDR3 runs 14 residues. V lost 2 bases to trimming and J lost 4 bases, with 9 bases between them. CDR3 DNA: TGTGCCAGCAGCTTAACAAGGGAAAATCAGCCCCAGCATTTT. It codes for CASSLTRENQPQHF.

This clonotype has just a few counts. V is TRBV4-2 and J is TRBJ2-2; D tentatively fits TRBD1 or TRBD2 (5 bases each). The germline gives CDR1 LGHNA, CDR2 YNFKEQ. The CDR3 is 15 residues long. The V and J ends lost 1 base and 5 bases respectively, with 11 bases between them. The DNA for the CDR3 is TGTGCCAGCAGCCAAGGGGTGGGGGATACCGGGGAGCTGTTTTTT. Its translation: CASSQGVGDTGELFF.

This clonotype was counted ten times or more. The chain uses TRBV12-3 or TRBV12-4 and TRBJ2-2, with D unresolved. The CDR3 is 17 residues long. V lost 1 base and J 4 bases, leaving 16 bases between the germline ends. CDR3 protein: CASSLGQDVSVTGELFF. The CDR3 region has the DNA TGTGCCAGCAGTTTAGGCCAGGACGTCTCGGTCACCGGGGAGCTGTTTTTT.

This clonotype turned up a few times. This chain uses TRBV20-1 with TRBJ1-5; tentatively, D is TRBD1 (5 bases). The CDR3 has 14 residues. CDR1 is DFQATT, CDR2 SNEGSKA, per germline (reference sequence). V was pared by 3 bases and J by 0 bases, with 9 bases between. Here the CDR3 reads CSASPGASNQPQHF. As DNA, the CDR3 is TGCAGTGCTAGCCCCGGGGCTAGCAATCAGCCCCAGCATTTT.

In its sample, this clonotype was seen a few times. The chain couples TRBV5-1 to TRBJ2-1; D remains unclear. Looked up from germline, CDR1 is SGHRS and CDR2 is YFSETQ. The CDR3 is made up of 15 amino acids. V was clipped by 0 bases and J by 6 bases, with 13 bases between them. The CDR3 is CASSLDSQGINEQFF. CDR3 DNA sequence: TGCGCCAGCAGCTTGGACAGCCAAGGAATCAATGAGCAGTTCTTC.

This clonotype came up many times. The chain carries TRBV7-9 and TRBJ2-1, with 7 bases that match TRBD1. The V segment lost 3 bases and the J segment 3 bases; nucleotides outside the gene matches: 2. Germline loops: CDR1 SEHNR, CDR2 FQNEAQ (reference sequence). The CDR3 loop spans 14 amino acids. In DNA form, the CDR3 reads TGTGCCAGCAGCTTGACAGGGTTCTACAATGAGCAGTTCTTC. This gives the protein CASSLTGFYNEQFF.

This sequence joins TRBV3-1 and TRBJ2-3; TRBD2 is a possible D gene (6 bases). With 2 bases removed from V and 6 bases from J, the gap between germline ends came to 18 bases. The CDR3 runs to 16 residues. From germline, CDR1 is LGHDT and CDR2 YNNKEL (reference sequence). The DNA of the CDR3 is TGTGCCAGCAGCCAAAACTGGCTAGCGATGGGGGATACGCAGTATTTT. This codes for CASSQNWLAMGDTQYF.